One T cell receptor (beta chain) is described in this entry. Antigen unknown. This entry comes from a study of CD8 T cells in Susac syndrome. Study results and caveats: As acknowledged by the study, its TCR sequencing and HLA analysis included a relatively small number of individuals.

The CDR3 runs to 14 residues. Germline V CDR1 and CDR2: SEHNR, FQNEAQ (reference sequence). V was trimmed by 5 bases and J by 7 bases, leaving 17 bases between them. Sequencing of TCR beta drew on CD8+ and CD4+ T cells from blood. When the RNA was reverse transcribed, random hexamers were used with an input of about 0.5 to 1 ug. Across 54 Vbeta and 13 Jbeta, TCR beta CDR3 was amplified with immunoSEQ multiplex PCR. TCRdb ran MiXCR on the immunoSEQ multiplex PCR reads and lists one entry per CDR3 protein. The sample shows about 210,000 distinct CDR3 sequences, 85% to 95% of them seen only once. The specimen sequenced was CD4+ T cells from PBMCs. The sequence was collected from a human donor with multiple sclerosis. The genes are TRBV7-9 and TRBJ1-2, with D perhaps TRBD1 (6 bases). CDR3 sequence (DNA): TGTGCCAGCAGCCACACAGGGATGGAGTCTGGCTACACCTTC. Its translation: CASSHTGMESGYTF. Drawing the rest from reference TRBV7-9 and TRBJ1-2, the complete variable domain is DTGVSQNPRHKITKRGQNVTFRCDPISEHNRLYWYRQTLGQGPEFLTYFQNEAQLEKSRLLSDRFSAERPKGSFSTLEIQRTEQGDSAMYLCASSHTGMESGYTFGSGTRLTVV.